The 4 T cell receptor beta chains below all came from one sample that was sequenced in a study of blood T cell repertoires in COVID-19 (dated by TCRdb to 2020 to 2021). Receptor amplification or capture employed the immunoSEQ multiplex PCR assay. The source is immuneACCESS, and TCRdb retained only in-frame sequences with V and J called. Part of the clones is not carried over; for the studies checked, unresolved V genes explain less than half of this, and the remainder is unexplained. Within this sample are about 56,000 clones, with 75% to 90% of them counted one time only. The ten largest make up about 46% of the sample. The sequenced sample was peripheral blood. Receptors were obtained from a woman in her sixties with COVID-19, enrolled during active disease.

Here the CDR3 reads CASSDVGGITEAFF. The CDR3 bases are TGTGCCAGCAGTGATGTGGGGGGGATCACTGAAGCTTTCTTT. The chain employs TRBV2 and TRBJ1-1; the D gene is possibly TRBD1 (5 bases). V was shortened by 3 bases and J by 4 bases, with 12 bases between the two germline ends. There are 14 residues in the CDR3. Germline-derived CDR1 and CDR2 are SNHLY and FYNNEI.

The genes are TRBV29-1 and TRBJ1-2; no firm D call. V lost 3 bases and J 0 bases, leaving 11 bases between the germline ends. This CDR3 is 14 amino acids long. Germline lookup yields CDR1 SQVTM and CDR2 ANQGSEA. The CDR3 coding sequence is TGCAGCGTTGATTGGTCGGGGTCTAACTATGGCTACACCTTC. Translating it yields CSVDWSGSNYGYTF. Combining the CDR3 with reference TRBV29-1 and TRBJ1-2 gives the whole variable domain SAVISQKPSRDICQRGTSLTIQCQVDSQVTMMFWYRQQPGQSLTLIATANQGSEATYESGFVIDKFPISRPNLTFSTLTVSNMSPEDSSIYLCSVDWSGSNYGYTFGSGTRLTVV.

The rearrangement uses TRBV7-2 and TRBJ2-7; perhaps TRBD2 as D (6 bases). The CDR3 has 14 residues. Germline V gene sequence: CDR1 SGHTA, CDR2 FQGNSA. The V and J ends lost 7 bases and 1 base respectively, with 14 bases between them. The CDR3 DNA is TGTGCCAGCACCCCGATGCGGGGTTCCTACGAGCAGTACTTC. Protein: CASTPMRGSYEQYF.

The chain is built from TRBV3-1 (or the pseudogene TRBV3-2) and TRBJ2-7; possible D gene TRBD1, 5 bases. Between the trimmed V and J ends, which lost 1 base and 4 bases, there was a span of 20 bases. Germline loops: CDR1 LGHDT, CDR2 YNNKEL (reference sequence). CDR3 length equals 17 residues. CDR3: CASSQGSSGLGPYEQYF. The CDR3 DNA is TGTGCCAGCAGCCAAGGAAGTAGTGGGTTGGGGCCGTACGAGCAGTACTTC.